The clone carrying this TCR beta chain was counted only a few times. The antigen remains undetermined. The donors were healthy bone marrow donors. The record originates from a study of cytomegalovirus exposure and HLA in healthy donors. Study outcomes and limitations: CMV antigen specificity of a few CMV-associated chains was confirmed in vitro. Common viral pathogens (according to a later analysis) appeared linked to several of the most significant clusters.

CDR1 is SGHTS and CDR2 is YDEGEE in the germline V gene. The CDR3 consists of 16 residues. V dropped 0 bases and J dropped 5; count of bases not matched to a gene: 6. The PCR employed 60 Vbeta primers together with 13 Jbeta primers. Using immunoSEQ multiplex PCR, the repertoire was profiled, and TCRdb retains in-frame clones only, with some absent. The sample has tens of thousands of clones, just under 85% seen once; the top ten hold over 5%. The material sequenced was PBMCs. The receptor comes from a woman younger than 30 in good health and CMV-seropositive. The chain couples TRBV5-8 to TRBJ1-1; 11 bases match TRBD1. CDR3 sequence: CASSLGTGGGGTEAFF. The DNA for the CDR3 is TGTGCCAGCAGCTTGGGGACAGGGGGCGGAGGAACTGAAGCTTTCTTT.